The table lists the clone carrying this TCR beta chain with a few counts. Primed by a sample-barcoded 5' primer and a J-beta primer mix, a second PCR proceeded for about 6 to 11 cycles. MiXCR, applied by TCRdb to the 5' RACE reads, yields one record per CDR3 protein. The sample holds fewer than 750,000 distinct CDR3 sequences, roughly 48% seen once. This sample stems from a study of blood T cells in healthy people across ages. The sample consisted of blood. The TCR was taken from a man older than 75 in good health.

The CDR3 DNA reads as TGTGCCAGCTGGACTAGCGGGGACACCGGGGAGCTGTTTTTT. Translation: CASWTSGDTGELFF. The chain is built from TRBV6-5 and TRBJ2-2; TRBD2 matches at 12 bases. CDR3 length: 14 residues. V gave up 8 bases and J gave up 3 bases; unmatched junction bases: 1. CDR1 and CDR2 (germline): MNHEY, SVGAGI.